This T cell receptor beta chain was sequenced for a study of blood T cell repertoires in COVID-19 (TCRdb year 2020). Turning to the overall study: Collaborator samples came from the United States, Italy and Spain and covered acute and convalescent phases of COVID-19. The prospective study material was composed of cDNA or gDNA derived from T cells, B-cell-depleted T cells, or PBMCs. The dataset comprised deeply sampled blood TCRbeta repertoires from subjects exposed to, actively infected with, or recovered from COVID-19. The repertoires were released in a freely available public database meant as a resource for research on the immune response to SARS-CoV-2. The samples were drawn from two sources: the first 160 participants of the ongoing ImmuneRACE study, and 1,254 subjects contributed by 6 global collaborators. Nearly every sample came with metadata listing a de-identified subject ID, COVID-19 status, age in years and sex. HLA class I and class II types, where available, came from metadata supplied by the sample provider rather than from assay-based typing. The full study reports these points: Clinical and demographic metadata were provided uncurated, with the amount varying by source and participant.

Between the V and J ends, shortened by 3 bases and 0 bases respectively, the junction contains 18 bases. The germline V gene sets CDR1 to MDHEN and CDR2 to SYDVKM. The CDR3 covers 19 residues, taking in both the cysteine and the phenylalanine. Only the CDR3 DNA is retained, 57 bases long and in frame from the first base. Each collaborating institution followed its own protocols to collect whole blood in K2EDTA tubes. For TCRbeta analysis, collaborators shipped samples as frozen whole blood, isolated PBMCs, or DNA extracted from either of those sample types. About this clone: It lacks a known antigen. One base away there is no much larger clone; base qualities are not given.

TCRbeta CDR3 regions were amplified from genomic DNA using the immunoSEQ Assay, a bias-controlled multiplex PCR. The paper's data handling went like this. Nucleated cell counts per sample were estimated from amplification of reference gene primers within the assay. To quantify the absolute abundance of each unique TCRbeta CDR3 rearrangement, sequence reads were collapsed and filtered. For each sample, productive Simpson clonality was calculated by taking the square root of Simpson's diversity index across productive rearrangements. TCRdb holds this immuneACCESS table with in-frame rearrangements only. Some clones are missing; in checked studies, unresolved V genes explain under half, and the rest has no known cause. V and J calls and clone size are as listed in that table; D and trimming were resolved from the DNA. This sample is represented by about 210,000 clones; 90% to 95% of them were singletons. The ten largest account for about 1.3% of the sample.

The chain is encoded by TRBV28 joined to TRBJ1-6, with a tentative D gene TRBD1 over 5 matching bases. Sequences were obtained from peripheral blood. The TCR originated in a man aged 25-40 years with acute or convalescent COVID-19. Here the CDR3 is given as CASSLGRASRGSYNSPLHF. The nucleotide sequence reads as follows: TGTGCCAGCAGTTTGGGCAGGGCATCTAGGGGCTCCTATAATTCACCCCTCCACTTT.